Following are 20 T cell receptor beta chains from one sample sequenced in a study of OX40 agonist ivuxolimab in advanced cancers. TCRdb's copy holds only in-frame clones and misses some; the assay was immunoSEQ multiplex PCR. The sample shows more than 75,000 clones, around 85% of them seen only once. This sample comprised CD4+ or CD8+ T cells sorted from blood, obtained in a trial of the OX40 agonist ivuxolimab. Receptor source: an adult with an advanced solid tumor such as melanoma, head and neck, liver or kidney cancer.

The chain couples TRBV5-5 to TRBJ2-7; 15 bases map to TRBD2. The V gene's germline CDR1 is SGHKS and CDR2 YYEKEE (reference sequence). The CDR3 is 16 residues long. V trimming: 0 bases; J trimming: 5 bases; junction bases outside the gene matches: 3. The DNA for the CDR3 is TGTGCCAGCAGCTTGGCGGGACTAGCGGGGGGCGACGAGCAGTACTTC. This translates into CASSLAGLAGGDEQYF.

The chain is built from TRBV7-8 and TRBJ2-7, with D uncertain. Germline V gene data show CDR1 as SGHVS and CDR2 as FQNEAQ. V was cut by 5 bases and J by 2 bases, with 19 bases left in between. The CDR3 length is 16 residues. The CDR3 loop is CASSPVQTLLTYEQYF. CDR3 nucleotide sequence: TGTGCCAGCAGCCCGGTCCAAACCCTTCTTACCTACGAGCAGTACTTC.

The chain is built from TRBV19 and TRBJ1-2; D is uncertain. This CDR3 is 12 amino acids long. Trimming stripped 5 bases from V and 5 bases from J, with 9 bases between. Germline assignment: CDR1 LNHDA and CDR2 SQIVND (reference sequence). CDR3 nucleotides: TGTGCCAGTAGTTCAATCCGGTATGGCTACACCTTC. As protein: CASSSIRYGYTF. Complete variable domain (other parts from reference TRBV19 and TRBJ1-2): DGGITQSPKYLFRKEGQNVTLSCEQNLNHDAMYWYRQDPGQGLRLIYYSQIVNDFQKGDIAEGYSVSREKKESFPLTVTSAQKNPTAFYLCASSSIRYGYTFGSGTRLTVV.

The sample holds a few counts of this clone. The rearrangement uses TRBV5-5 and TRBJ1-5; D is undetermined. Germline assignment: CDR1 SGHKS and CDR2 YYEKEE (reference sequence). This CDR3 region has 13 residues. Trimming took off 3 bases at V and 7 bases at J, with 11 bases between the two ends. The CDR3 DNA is TGTGCCAGCAGCTCCCTCCCGAAACAGCCCCAGCATTTT. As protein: CASSSLPKQPQHF.

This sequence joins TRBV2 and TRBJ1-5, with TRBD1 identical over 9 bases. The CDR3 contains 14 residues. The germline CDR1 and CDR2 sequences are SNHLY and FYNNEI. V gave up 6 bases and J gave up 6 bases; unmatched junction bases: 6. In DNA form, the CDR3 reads TGTGCCAGCAGAGGAGGGACAGGGAGTCAGCCCCAGCATTTT. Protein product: CASRGGTGSQPQHF.

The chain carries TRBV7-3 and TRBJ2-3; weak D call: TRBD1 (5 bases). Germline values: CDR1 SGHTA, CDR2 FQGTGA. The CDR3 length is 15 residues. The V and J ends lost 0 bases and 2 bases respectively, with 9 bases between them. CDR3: CASSLTGVSTDTQYF. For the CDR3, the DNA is TGTGCCAGCAGCTTAACAGGGGTTTCCACAGATACGCAGTATTTT.

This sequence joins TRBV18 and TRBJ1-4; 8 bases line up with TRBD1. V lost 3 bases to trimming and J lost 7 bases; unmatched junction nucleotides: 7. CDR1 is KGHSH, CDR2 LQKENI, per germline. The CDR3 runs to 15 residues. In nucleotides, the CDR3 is TGTGCCAGCTCACCCTCAGGGGGCCGGGGTGAAAAACTGTTTTTT. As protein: CASSPSGGRGEKLFF.

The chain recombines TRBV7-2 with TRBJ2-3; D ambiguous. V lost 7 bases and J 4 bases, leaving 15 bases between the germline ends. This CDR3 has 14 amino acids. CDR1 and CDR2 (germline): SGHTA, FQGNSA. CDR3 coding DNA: TGTGCCAGCAAAAATGGTTATCTGGCAGATACGCAGTATTTT. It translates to CASKNGYLADTQYF.

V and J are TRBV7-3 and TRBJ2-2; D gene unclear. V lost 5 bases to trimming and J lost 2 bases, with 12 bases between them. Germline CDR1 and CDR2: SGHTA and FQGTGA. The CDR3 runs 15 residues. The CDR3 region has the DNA TGTGCCAGCAGCCGGTCCCATGAAAACACCGGGGAGCTGTTTTTT. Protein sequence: CASSRSHENTGELFF.

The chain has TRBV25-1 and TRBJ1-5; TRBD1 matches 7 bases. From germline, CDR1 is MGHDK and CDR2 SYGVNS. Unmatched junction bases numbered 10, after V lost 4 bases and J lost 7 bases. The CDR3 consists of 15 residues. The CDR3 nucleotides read TGTGCCAGCAGTGCTGGGGAGGGGGCCCGGCAGCCCCAGCATTTT. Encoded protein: CASSAGEGARQPQHF. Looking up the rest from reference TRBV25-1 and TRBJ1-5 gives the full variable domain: EADIYQTPRYLVIGTGKKITLECSQTMGHDKMYWYQQDPGMELHLIHYSYGVNSTEKGDLSSESTVSRIRTEHFPLTLESARPSHTSQYLCASSAGEGARQPQHFGDGTRLSIL.

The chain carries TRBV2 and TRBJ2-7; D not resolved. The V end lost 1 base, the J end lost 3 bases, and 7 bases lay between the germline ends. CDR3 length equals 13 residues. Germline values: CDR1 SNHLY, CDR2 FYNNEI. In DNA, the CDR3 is TGTGCCAGCAGTGAAGGTATGGGCTACGAGCAGTACTTC. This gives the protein CASSEGMGYEQYF.

The CDR3 DNA is TGTGCCATCAGGGCGGCGACTAGCACAGATACGCAGTATTTT. Amino acids: CAIRAATSTDTQYF. V gene TRBV10-3 combines with J gene TRBJ2-3; D not certain. V was pared by 6 bases and J by 0 bases, with 10 bases between. CDR3 length equals 14 residues. CDR1 is ENHRY, CDR2 SYGVKD, per germline.

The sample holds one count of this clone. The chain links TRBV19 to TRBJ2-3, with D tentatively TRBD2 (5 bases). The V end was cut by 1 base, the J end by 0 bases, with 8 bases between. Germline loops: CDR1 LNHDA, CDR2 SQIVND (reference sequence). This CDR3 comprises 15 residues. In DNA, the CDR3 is TGTGCCAGTAGTATAGCGGGGTTTAGCACAGATACGCAGTATTTT. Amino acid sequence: CASSIAGFSTDTQYF.

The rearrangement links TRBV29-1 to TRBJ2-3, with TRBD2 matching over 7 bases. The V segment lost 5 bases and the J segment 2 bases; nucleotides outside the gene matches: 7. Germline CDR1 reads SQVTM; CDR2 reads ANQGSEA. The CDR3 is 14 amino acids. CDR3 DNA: TGCAGCGTTATCGCGGGAGCTGCCACAGATACGCAGTATTTT. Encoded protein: CSVIAGAATDTQYF.

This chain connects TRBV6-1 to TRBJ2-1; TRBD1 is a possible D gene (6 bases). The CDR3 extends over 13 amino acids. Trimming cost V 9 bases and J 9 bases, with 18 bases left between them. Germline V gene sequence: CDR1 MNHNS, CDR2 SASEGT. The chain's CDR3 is CASHRAGGGEQFF. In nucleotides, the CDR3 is TGTGCCAGTCACAGGGCTGGAGGAGGTGAGCAGTTCTTC.

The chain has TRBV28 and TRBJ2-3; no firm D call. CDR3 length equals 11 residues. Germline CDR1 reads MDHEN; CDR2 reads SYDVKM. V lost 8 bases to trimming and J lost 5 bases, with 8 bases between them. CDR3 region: CASLELDTQYF. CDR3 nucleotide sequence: TGTGCCAGCCTAGAATTAGATACGCAGTATTTT.

Here the CDR3 DNA reads TGTGCCAGCTCACCCGGGGACAGAGCCTACGAGCAGTACTTC. Translating it yields CASSPGDRAYEQYF. V usage is TRBV18 and J usage is TRBJ2-7; 7 nucleotides align to TRBD1. V lost 3 bases, J lost 2 bases, and 4 bases stayed unmatched. CDR1 and CDR2 (germline): KGHSH, LQKENI. This CDR3 has 14 residues.

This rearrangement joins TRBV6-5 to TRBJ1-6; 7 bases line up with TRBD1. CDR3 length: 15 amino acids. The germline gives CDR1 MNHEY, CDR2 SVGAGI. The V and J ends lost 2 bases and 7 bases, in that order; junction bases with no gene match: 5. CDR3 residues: CASSYQGDENSPLHF. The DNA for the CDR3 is TGTGCCAGCAGTTACCAGGGGGATGAGAATTCACCCCTCCACTTT.

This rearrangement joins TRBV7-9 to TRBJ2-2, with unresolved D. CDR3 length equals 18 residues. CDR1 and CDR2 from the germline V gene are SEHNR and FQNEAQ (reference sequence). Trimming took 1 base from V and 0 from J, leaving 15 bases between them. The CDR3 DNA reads TGTGCCAGCAGCTTAGATGCTCTGAGGCTTTCGAACACCGGGGAGCTGTTTTTT. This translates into CASSLDALRLSNTGELFF. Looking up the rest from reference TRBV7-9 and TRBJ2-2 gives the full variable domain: DTGVSQNPRHKITKRGQNVTFRCDPISEHNRLYWYRQTLGQGPEFLTYFQNEAQLEKSRLLSDRFSAERPKGSFSTLEIQRTEQGDSAMYLCASSLDALRLSNTGELFFGEGSRLTVL.

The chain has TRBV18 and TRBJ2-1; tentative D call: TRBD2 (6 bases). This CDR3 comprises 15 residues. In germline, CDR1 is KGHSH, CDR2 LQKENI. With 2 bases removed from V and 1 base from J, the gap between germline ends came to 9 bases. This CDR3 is CASSPGTLSYNEQFF. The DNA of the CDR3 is TGTGCCAGCTCACCAGGGACTCTTTCCTACAATGAGCAGTTCTTC.